The rows below give T cell receptor beta chains drawn from one sample of a study of OX40 agonist ivuxolimab in advanced cancers. Profiled with immunoSEQ multiplex PCR; TCRdb holds only in-frame clones, not every one. This sample has roughly 68,000 clones, with approximately 80% found just once. The material was CD4+ or CD8+ T cells sorted from blood, obtained in a trial of the OX40 agonist ivuxolimab. Receptors originate from an adult with an advanced solid tumor such as melanoma, head and neck, liver or kidney cancer. Each CDR3 is given with its conserved first and last residue. A D gene is named only where the DNA matches it firmly. Clone size is stated in some rows and not others, as once, few, many or a class when expanded.

cdr3_aa cdr3_nt v_call d_call clone_size j_call
CASKSRVNNEKLFF TGTGCCAGCAAATCAAGGGTTAATAATGAAAAACTGTTTTTT TRBV6-6 - - TRBJ1-4
CAWSVGQNNSPLHF TGTGCCTGGAGTGTGGGACAAAATAATTCACCCCTCCACTTT TRBV30 - - TRBJ1-6
CASSLMGNTIYF TGTGCCAGCAGCTTAATGGGAAACACCATATATTTT TRBV7-2 - - TRBJ1-3
CSSRGGRRDTQYF TGCAGCTCCCGGGGGGGACGGAGAGATACGCAGTATTTT TRBV29-1 TRBD2 - TRBJ2-3
CASSLSSYEQYF TGTGCCAGCAGTTTATCCAGCTACGAGCAGTACTTC TRBV28 - - TRBJ2-7
CASRPRGLAESYNEQFF TGTGCCAGCAGACCCCGGGGCCTAGCGGAGTCCTACAATGAGCAGTTCTTC TRBV5-5 TRBD2 - TRBJ2-1
CSGGALSDEQFF TGCAGCGGGGGGGCCCTCTCGGATGAGCAGTTCTTC TRBV29-1 - - TRBJ2-1
CASSSGTANTGELFF TGTGCCAGTAGTTCCGGGACAGCAAACACCGGGGAGCTGTTTTTT TRBV19 TRBD1 few TRBJ2-2
CATSRADRGLAQHF TGTGCCACCAGCAGAGCGGATAGGGGGCTGGCCCAGCATTTT TRBV15 TRBD1 - TRBJ1-5
CASSVEGAGGYEQYF TGTGCCAGCAGCGTAGAGGGCGCAGGGGGCTACGAGCAGTACTTC TRBV9 TRBD1 - TRBJ2-7
CASSPSGGRGYTF TGTGCCAGCAGCCCCTCGGGGGGGCGCGGCTACACCTTC TRBV9 - - TRBJ1-2
CASTKTGGKTGELFF TGCGCCAGCACCAAAACAGGGGGGAAGACCGGGGAGCTGTTTTTT TRBV5-1 TRBD1 - TRBJ2-2
CASSFAGDPSGANVLTF TGTGCCAGCAGTTTTGCAGGGGATCCCTCTGGGGCCAACGTCCTGACTTTC TRBV28 - - TRBJ2-6
CASSYSGTRDTQYF TGTGCCAGCAGTTACTCGGGGACTAGAGATACGCAGTATTTT TRBV6-5 TRBD2 - TRBJ2-3
CAISESSNQPQHF TGTGCCATCAGTGAGTCTTCCAATCAGCCCCAGCATTTT TRBV10-3 - - TRBJ1-5
CASSFGVRTEAFF TGCGCCAGCAGCTTTGGGGTACGCACTGAAGCTTTCTTT TRBV5-1 - - TRBJ1-1
CSSRPAASGRTHEQYF TGCTCCTCTCGTCCGGCGGCTAGCGGGAGGACCCACGAGCAGTACTTC TRBV5-1 TRBD2 - TRBJ2-7
CASSMGREYYNEQFF TGTGCCAGTAGTATGGGCAGGGAGTATTACAATGAGCAGTTCTTC TRBV19 - - TRBJ2-1
CASSFQEANYGYTF TGTGCCAGCAGCTTCCAAGAAGCTAACTATGGCTACACCTTC TRBV7-2 - few TRBJ1-2
CAWKGDRLATNEKLFF TGTGCCTGGAAAGGGGACAGGCTTGCAACTAATGAAAAACTGTTTTTT TRBV30 TRBD1 - TRBJ1-4
CASRRGQGSYNEQFF TGTGCCAGCAGACGAGGACAGGGCTCCTACAATGAGCAGTTCTTC TRBV5-6 TRBD1 - TRBJ2-1
CSVGLRGNEQYF TGCAGCGTTGGTCTGCGGGGGAACGAGCAGTACTTC TRBV29-1 TRBD2 once TRBJ2-7
CASSLRTSTLTDTQYF TGTGCCAGCAGCCTGAGGACTAGCACGCTTACAGATACGCAGTATTTT TRBV11-1 TRBD2 - TRBJ2-3
CASSLVSNTGELFF TGTGCCAGCAGCTTAGTGTCGAACACCGGGGAGCTGTTTTTT TRBV7-2 - - TRBJ2-2
CASRGDGQTQYF TGTGCCAGCAGGGGGGACGGGCAGACCCAGTACTTC TRBV14 - - TRBJ2-5
CASTLEGGKETQYF TGTGCCAGCACCCTGGAGGGGGGAAAAGAGACCCAGTACTTC TRBV25-1 - - TRBJ2-5
CASSFLATFFSNQPQHF TGTGCCAGCAGTTTCCTTGCTACATTCTTTAGCAATCAGCCCCAGCATTTT TRBV28 - few TRBJ1-5
CASSAQGYGKNIQYF TGTGCCAGCAGCGCTCAAGGGTATGGCAAAAACATTCAGTACTTC TRBV9 - - TRBJ2-4
CASSPSGRGRAETQYF TGTGCCAGCAGCCCCTCGGGGAGGGGGCGAGCTGAGACCCAGTACTTC TRBV7-2 - once TRBJ2-5
CASSLRLGDNEQFF TGCGCCAGCAGCCTCCGACTAGGTGACAATGAGCAGTTCTTC TRBV4-3 - - TRBJ2-1
CASSLLGGLGANVLTF TGTGCCAGCAGTTTATTAGGGGGCCTTGGGGCCAACGTCCTGACTTTC TRBV28 TRBD1 - TRBJ2-6
CASRLDRGGYGYTF TGTGCCAGCAGACTGGACAGGGGTGGCTATGGCTACACCTTC TRBV5-4 TRBD1 - TRBJ1-2
CASRQIGAETQYF TGTGCCAGTCGCCAGATAGGTGCAGAGACCCAGTACTTC TRBV19 - - TRBJ2-5
CAISRTDSTDTQYF TGTGCCATCAGTCGGACAGATAGCACAGATACGCAGTATTTT TRBV10-3 - - TRBJ2-3
CASSVPRTSGQETQYF TGTGCCAGCAGCGTCCCTAGGACTAGCGGGCAAGAGACCCAGTACTTC TRBV9 TRBD2 few TRBJ2-5
CASSITGSASNTIYF TGTGCCAGCAGCATAACAGGGAGTGCTTCGAACACCATATATTTT TRBV7-2 - - TRBJ1-3
CASSLSTDYEQYF TGTGCCAGCAGCCTTTCGACAGACTACGAGCAGTACTTC TRBV5-4 - once TRBJ2-7
CASSPNGQVSGNTIYF TGTGCCAGCTCACCAAATGGACAGGTCTCTGGAAACACCATATATTTT TRBV18 TRBD1 - TRBJ1-3
CASTPAASTDTQYF TGCGCCAGCACACCGGCAGCAAGCACAGATACGCAGTATTTT TRBV5-1 - - TRBJ2-3
CAWKYSDRPNYEQYF TGTGCCTGGAAATACTCGGACAGGCCAAACTACGAGCAGTACTTC TRBV30 TRBD1 - TRBJ2-7
CASSVRDYYSYNEQFF TGTGCCAGCAGTGTCCGGGACTATTACTCCTACAATGAGCAGTTCTTC TRBV27 TRBD2 - TRBJ2-1
CASSTGASSSYNEQFF TGTGCCAGCAGCACCGGGGCGTCGAGCTCCTACAATGAGCAGTTCTTC TRBV7-9 - - TRBJ2-1
CASSFHERLRDSDSEAFF TGTGCCAGCAGCTTTCATGAGAGACTTCGGGACAGCGATTCTGAAGCTTTCTTT TRBV7-9 TRBD1 - TRBJ1-1
CSFGETGELFF TGCAGTTTTGGAGAAACCGGGGAGCTGTTTTTT TRBV29-1 - - TRBJ2-2
CASGGNSGARGETQYF TGTGCCAGCGGAGGGAACAGTGGCGCGAGGGGAGAGACCCAGTACTTC TRBV6-6 - - TRBJ2-5
CASSFGGTDTEAFF TGTGCCAGTAGTTTCGGGGGTACGGACACTGAAGCTTTCTTT TRBV19 - - TRBJ1-1
CASSVVGRDNEQFF TGTGCCAGCAGCGTAGTAGGCCGCGACAATGAGCAGTTCTTC TRBV9 - - TRBJ2-1
CAWSGQYSNQPQHF TGTGCCTGGAGTGGACAGTATAGCAATCAGCCCCAGCATTTT TRBV30 - - TRBJ1-5
CASSLYGEKLFF TGTGCCAGCAGTTTATACGGTGAAAAACTGTTTTTT TRBV28 - - TRBJ1-4
CASSLTPGGTDNEKLFF TGCGCCAGCAGCTTGACCCCAGGGGGGACGGATAATGAAAAACTGTTTTTT TRBV5-1 TRBD1 - TRBJ1-4
CASSPRGYEQYF TGTGCCAGTAGTCCACGGGGGTACGAGCAGTACTTC TRBV19 - - TRBJ2-7
CASSQDYRGIGEPFF TGTGCCAGCAGCCAAGATTACAGGGGGATAGGGGAGCCGTTTTTT TRBV7-2 TRBD1 - TRBJ2-2
CASLETQGAGELFF TGCGCCAGTTTGGAGACCCAGGGGGCCGGGGAGCTGTTTTTT TRBV5-1 TRBD1 - TRBJ2-2
CASSPGLLNQYEQYF TGTGCCAGCAGCCCCGGACTTCTCAACCAGTACGAGCAGTACTTC TRBV9 - - TRBJ2-7
CASSGDSYSGNTIYF TGTGCCAGCAGCGGGGACAGCTACTCTGGAAACACCATATATTTT TRBV9 TRBD1 few TRBJ1-3
CASTPSGYGYTF TGTGCCAGTACCCCCTCAGGGTATGGCTACACCTTC TRBV19 - - TRBJ1-2
CAWGLDFLPNTEAFF TGTGCCTGGGGCTTGGATTTTCTCCCTAACACTGAAGCTTTCTTT TRBV30 - medium-sized TRBJ1-1
CASSSYLAGGADTQYF TGTGCCAGCAGCTCCTACTTAGCGGGAGGGGCAGATACGCAGTATTTT TRBV5-8 TRBD2 once TRBJ2-3
CASLDSLGIAGMNEQYF TGTGCCAGCTTAGATTCTCTAGGAATAGCGGGAATGAACGAGCAGTACTTC TRBV18 TRBD2 few TRBJ2-7
CAWSVSRNTEAFF TGTGCCTGGAGTGTAAGCCGGAACACTGAAGCTTTCTTT TRBV30 - - TRBJ1-1